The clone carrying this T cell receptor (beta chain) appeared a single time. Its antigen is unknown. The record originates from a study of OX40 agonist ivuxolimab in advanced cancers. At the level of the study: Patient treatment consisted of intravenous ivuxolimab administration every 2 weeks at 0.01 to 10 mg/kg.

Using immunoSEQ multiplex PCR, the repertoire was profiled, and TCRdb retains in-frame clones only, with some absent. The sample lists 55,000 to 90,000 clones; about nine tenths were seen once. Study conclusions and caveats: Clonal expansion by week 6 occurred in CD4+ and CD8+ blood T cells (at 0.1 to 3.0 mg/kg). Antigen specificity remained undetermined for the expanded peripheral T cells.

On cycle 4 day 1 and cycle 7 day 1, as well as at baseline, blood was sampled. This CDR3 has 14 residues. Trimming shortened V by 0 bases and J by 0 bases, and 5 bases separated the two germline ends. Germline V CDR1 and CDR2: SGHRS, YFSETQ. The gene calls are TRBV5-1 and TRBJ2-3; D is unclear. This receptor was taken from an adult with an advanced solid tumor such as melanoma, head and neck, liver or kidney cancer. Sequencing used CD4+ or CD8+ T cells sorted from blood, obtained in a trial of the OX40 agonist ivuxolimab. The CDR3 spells CASSLGSSTDTQYF. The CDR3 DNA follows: TGCGCCAGCAGCTTGGGATCTAGCACAGATACGCAGTATTTT.